The 18 T cell receptor beta chains presented below share a single source sample, sequenced in a study of T cells after yellow fever vaccination. Each CDR3 protein is one row after TCRdb ran MiXCR on the 5' RACE reads. Seen here are fewer than 100,000 distinct CDR3 sequences, roughly 9% observed once, and the top ten hold 15% to 20%. Sequenced material: CD8+ T cells not binding an NS4B(214-222) dextramer, sorted from PBMCs, taken around 15 days after the first yellow fever vaccination. These TCRs come from a man between 18 and 35 years old who received the YFV17D yellow fever vaccine.

The chain uses TRBV5-8 and TRBJ1-2; tentative D call: TRBD1 (5 bases). V lost 6 bases and J lost 4, with 10 bases in between. Germline CDR1 reads SGHTS; CDR2 reads YDEGEE. The CDR3 spans 12 residues. In DNA form, the CDR3 reads TGTGCCAGCACCACGGGGGTCTATGGCTACACCTTC. Encoded protein: CASTTGVYGYTF. Full variable domain (missing parts from reference TRBV5-8 and TRBJ1-2): EAGVTQSPTHLIKTRGQQATLRCSPISGHTSVYWYQQALGLGLQFLLWYDEGEERNRGNFPPRFSGRQFPNYSSELNVNALELEDSALYLCASTTGVYGYTFGSGTRLTVV.

The chain has TRBV6-2 or TRBV6-3 and TRBJ2-7; D is ambiguous. The CDR3 length is 11 residues. V was trimmed by 5 bases and J by 6 bases, leaving 8 bases between them. The V gene's germline CDR1 is MNHEY and CDR2 SVGEGT. As DNA, the CDR3 is TGTGCCAGCAGTCCCCACTTCGAGCAGTACTTC. Its translation: CASSPHFEQYF.

This clonotype occurred a few times. The chain is built from TRBV12-3 or TRBV12-4 and TRBJ1-6, with D unclear. This CDR3 spans 15 amino acids. Trimming removed 2 bases at V and 7 bases at J, with 12 bases between. The CDR3 loop is CASSLFGVGNSPLHF. In DNA form, the CDR3 reads TGTGCCAGCAGTTTATTTGGGGTTGGAAATTCACCCCTCCACTTT.

The CDR3 sequence: CASSLVSGSEQFF. CDR3 nucleotides: TGTGCCAGCAGCTTAGTATCGGGGAGTGAGCAGTTCTTC. The chain has TRBV7-8 and TRBJ2-1, with TRBD2 as a possible D gene (5 bases). V lost 1 base and J lost 9, with 10 bases in between. CDR1 and CDR2 from the germline V gene are SGHVS and FQNEAQ. The CDR3 sequence is 13 residues long.

A few counts support this clonotype. The V call is TRBV20-1, the J call TRBJ1-1; TRBD1 matches 7 bases. The CDR3 runs to 14 residues. The V segment lost 6 bases and the J segment 6 bases; nucleotides outside the gene matches: 13. Germline-derived CDR1 and CDR2 are DFQATT and SNEGSKA (reference sequence). CDR3 nucleotides: TGCAGTGCAGCGCCGGGACAGCTTTCGGCTGAAGCTTTCTTT. Its protein product is CSAAPGQLSAEAFF.

In this sample, this clonotype turned up a few times. The V and J genes are TRBV4-3 and TRBJ1-5; tentatively, D is TRBD1 (5 bases). The V gene's germline CDR1 is LGHNA and CDR2 YSLEER. There are 14 residues in the CDR3. Trimming took off 4 bases at V and 11 bases at J, with 18 bases between the two ends. CDR3: CASSPERVGGAQHF. For the CDR3, the DNA is TGCGCCAGCAGCCCGGAAAGAGTTGGGGGGGCCCAGCATTTT.

Only a few counts were recorded for this clonotype. This chain connects TRBV5-1 to TRBJ1-1; tentatively, D is TRBD1 (5 bases). CDR3 length: 15 amino acids. The germline CDR1 and CDR2 sequences are SGHRS and YFSETQ. Trimming removed 5 bases at V and 3 bases at J, with 17 bases between. DNA for the CDR3: TGCGCCAGCAGTCGGCAGCGGGAGGGGTACACTGAAGCTTTCTTT. Translation gives CASSRQREGYTEAFF.

The V call is TRBV29-1, the J call TRBJ2-1; 10 nucleotides line up with TRBD2. The J segment lost 7 bases and the V segment lost 3 bases, leaving 12 bases of the junction unmatched. Germline lookup yields CDR1 SQVTM and CDR2 ANQGSEA. The CDR3 length is 16 residues. The CDR3 bases are TGCAGCGTTGAGATGACAGCGGGGGGGCGGTTGAATGAGCAGTTCTTC. Its translation is CSVEMTAGGRLNEQFF.

As for this clonotype: A much larger clone differs from this one at a single base, so this may be a read error. This sequence joins TRBV11-2 and TRBJ2-2; tentative D call: TRBD1 (8 bases). CDR3 size: 20 residues. CDR1 and CDR2 (germline): SGHAT, FQNNGV. In DNA form, the CDR3 reads TGTGCCAACAGCTTAGAGGGGGGGATAGGACAGGGTAGAGTCACCGGGGAGCTGTTTTTT. Its protein product is CANSLEGGIGQGRVTGELFF.

The J gene is TRBJ2-1, the V gene TRBV27; weak D call: TRBD1 (5 bases). Germline CDR1 reads MNHEY; CDR2 reads SMNVEV (reference sequence). The CDR3 totals 13 residues. V lost 2 bases, J lost 8 bases, and 10 bases lay in between. CDR3 loop: CASSLPGWHEQFF. The CDR3 DNA reads TGTGCCAGCAGTTTACCAGGGTGGCATGAGCAGTTCTTC.

A few counts support this clonotype. The J gene is TRBJ1-6, the V gene TRBV7-9; 10 bases fit TRBD1. J was trimmed by 7 bases and V by 3 bases; bases with no gene match: 3. There are 15 residues in the CDR3. Germline V gives CDR1 SEHNR, CDR2 FQNEAQ (reference sequence). The CDR3 is CASSLTGQGNSPLHF. The CDR3 DNA reads as TGTGCCAGCAGCTTGACGGGACAGGGGAATTCACCCCTCCACTTT.

CDR3 protein: CASSGSSPSGAPGYGYTF. CDR3 sequence (DNA): TGTGCCAGCAGCGGTAGTTCCCCTTCTGGGGCTCCGGGTTATGGCTACACCTTC. The chain links TRBV9 to TRBJ1-2; maybe TRBD1 (5 bases). The CDR3 consists of 18 residues. The germline V gene encodes CDR1 SGDLS and CDR2 YYNGEE. Trimming took off 3 bases at V and 5 bases at J, with 26 bases between the two ends. Based on the CDR3 plus reference TRBV9 and TRBJ1-2, the full variable domain is DSGVTQTPKHLITATGQRVTLRCSPRSGDLSVYWYQQSLDQGLQFLIQYYNGEERAKGNILERFSAQQFPDLHSELNLSSLELGDSALYFCASSGSSPSGAPGYGYTFGSGTRLTVV.

This clonotype was detected many times. The chain couples TRBV2 to TRBJ2-4; the D is unclear. This CDR3 has 16 residues. Per germline, CDR1 SNHLY and CDR2 FYNNEI. V was shortened by 3 bases and J by 1 base, with 13 bases between the two germline ends. For the CDR3, the DNA is TGTGCCAGCAGTGAGTTCCCCCCGAGCGCCAAAAACATTCAGTACTTC. This encodes CASSEFPPSAKNIQYF.

V is TRBV28 and J is TRBJ2-3; a weak D match, TRBD1 (6 bases). Germline CDR1 and CDR2: MDHEN and SYDVKM. The CDR3 contains 11 residues. The CDR3 loop reads CGTEGGDTQYF. CDR3 DNA sequence: TGTGGCACTGAAGGGGGAGATACGCAGTATTTT.

This clonotype was found a few times. The chain employs TRBV5-1 and TRBJ2-1; 11 bases align to TRBD2. The CDR3 loop spans 14 amino acids. The V and J ends lost 7 bases and 9 bases, in that order; junction bases with no gene match: 9. CDR1 is SGHRS, CDR2 YFSETQ, per germline. CDR3 sequence reads: CASLGGTSGREQFF. The CDR3 DNA reads as TGCGCCAGCCTCGGTGGGACTAGCGGCCGTGAGCAGTTCTTC.

This clonotype was counted between two and nine times. The rearrangement links TRBV7-8 to TRBJ2-7; possible D gene TRBD2, 6 bases. CDR3 length equals 13 residues. Trimming pared 5 bases from V and 4 bases from J, leaving 12 bases between. Germline V gene lookup returns CDR1 SGHVS and CDR2 FQNEAQ. The CDR3 region is CASSPRGRYEQYV. The DNA for the CDR3 is TGTGCCAGCAGCCCGCGGGGACGGTACGAGCAGTACGTC.

The table lists this clonotype with a few counts. Written as DNA, the CDR3 is TGTGCCAGCAAGACACACAGGGGAAGGGAAACTAATGAAAAACTGTTTTTT. This translates into CASKTHRGRETNEKLFF. V gene TRBV6-1 combines with J gene TRBJ1-4; TRBD1 aligns across 7 bases. Germline assignment: CDR1 MNHNS and CDR2 SASEGT. J gave up 1 base and V 7 bases, and 12 bases lay outside the gene matches. The CDR3 runs to 17 residues.

The V gene is TRBV4-1, the J gene TRBJ2-7; D perhaps matches TRBD1 (5 bases). Germline CDR1 reads MGHRA; CDR2 reads YSYEKL. Deletions cut 2 bases from V and 2 bases from J, with 7 bases between. This CDR3 comprises 13 residues. The CDR3 DNA is TGCGCCAGCAGCCAAAGACAGACCTACGAGCAGTACTTC. Translating gives CASSQRQTYEQYF.